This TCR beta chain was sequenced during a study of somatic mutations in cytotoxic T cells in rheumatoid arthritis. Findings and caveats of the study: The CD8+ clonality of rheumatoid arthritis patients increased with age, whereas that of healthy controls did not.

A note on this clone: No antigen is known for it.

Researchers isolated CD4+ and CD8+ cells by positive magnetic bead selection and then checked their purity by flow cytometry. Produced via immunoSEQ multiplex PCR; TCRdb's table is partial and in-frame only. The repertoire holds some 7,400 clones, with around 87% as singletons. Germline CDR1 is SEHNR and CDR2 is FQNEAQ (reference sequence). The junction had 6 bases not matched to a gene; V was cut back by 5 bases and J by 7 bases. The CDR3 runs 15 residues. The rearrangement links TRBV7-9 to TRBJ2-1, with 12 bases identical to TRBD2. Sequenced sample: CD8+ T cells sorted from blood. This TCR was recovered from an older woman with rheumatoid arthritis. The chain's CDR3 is CASSPLAGGGNEQFF. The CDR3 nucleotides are TGTGCCAGCAGCCCACTAGCGGGAGGTGGGAATGAGCAGTTCTTC.